This T cell receptor (beta chain) derives from a study of human T cells and chemical hapten exposure. This clonotype was counted ten times or more. The V gene lost 4 bases and the J gene lost 4 bases, with 11 bases spanning the gap. This CDR3 is 13 amino acids long. Germline lookup yields CDR1 SGHRS and CDR2 YFSETQ. Stated time point: patch test 2, 6 weeks after DPC sensitization. The treatment is: therapeutic diphenylcyclopropenone sensitization with weekly scalp DPC. Sequencing started from total RNA isolated from unfractionated whole blood. In TCRdb, the RACE reads were re-called with MiXCR into one record per CDR3 protein. The repertoire holds hundreds of thousands of distinct CDR3 sequences, with roughly 6.3% as singletons.

The V gene is TRBV5-1, the J gene TRBJ2-5; no reliable D call. Material: whole blood, obtained in connection with sensitization to the hapten diphenylcyclopropenone (DPC). This sequence was found in a woman under 30 with alopecia areata. Some clones in this sample may be carry-over from other donors' samples. CDR3 sequence: CASSPIGLETQYF. CDR3 sequence (DNA): TGCGCCAGCAGCCCGATTGGGCTAGAGACCCAGTACTTC. Based on the CDR3 plus reference TRBV5-1 and TRBJ2-5, the full variable domain is KAGVTQTPRYLIKTRGQQVTLSCSPISGHRSVSWYQQTPGQGLQFLFEYFSETQRNKGNFPGRFSGRQFSNSRSEMNVSTLELGDSALYLCASSPIGLETQYFGPGTRLLVL.